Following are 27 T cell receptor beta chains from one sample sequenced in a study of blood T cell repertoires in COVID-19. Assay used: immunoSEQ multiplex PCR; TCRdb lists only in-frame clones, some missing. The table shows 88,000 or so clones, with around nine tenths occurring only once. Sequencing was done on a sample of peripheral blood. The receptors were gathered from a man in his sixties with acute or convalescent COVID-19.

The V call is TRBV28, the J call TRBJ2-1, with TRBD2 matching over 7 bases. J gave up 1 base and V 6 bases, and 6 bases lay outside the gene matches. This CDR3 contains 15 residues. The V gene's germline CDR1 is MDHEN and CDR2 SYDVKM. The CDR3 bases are TGTGCCAGCAGGAAGCGGGACGGATCCTACAATGAGCAGTTCTTC. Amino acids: CASRKRDGSYNEQFF.

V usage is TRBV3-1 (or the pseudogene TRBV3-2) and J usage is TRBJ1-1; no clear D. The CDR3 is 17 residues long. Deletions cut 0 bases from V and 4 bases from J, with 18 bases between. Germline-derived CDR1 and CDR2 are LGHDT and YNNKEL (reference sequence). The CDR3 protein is CASSQDSREAGCTEAFF. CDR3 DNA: TGTGCCAGCAGCCAAGATAGCAGAGAAGCGGGATGCACTGAAGCTTTCTTT.

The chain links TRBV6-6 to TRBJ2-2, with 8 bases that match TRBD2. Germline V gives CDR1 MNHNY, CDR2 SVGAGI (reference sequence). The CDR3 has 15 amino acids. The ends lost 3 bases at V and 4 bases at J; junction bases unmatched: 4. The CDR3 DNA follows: TGTGCCAGCAGTTATGCCGGGACTAGCACCGGGGAGCTGTTTTTT. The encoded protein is CASSYAGTSTGELFF.

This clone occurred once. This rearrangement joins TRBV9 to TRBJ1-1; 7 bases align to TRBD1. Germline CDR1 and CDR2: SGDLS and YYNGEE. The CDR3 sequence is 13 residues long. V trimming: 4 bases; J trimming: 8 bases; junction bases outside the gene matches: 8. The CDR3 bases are TGTGCCAGCAGCCCCTCGACGGACAGGGAAGCTTTCTTT. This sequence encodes CASSPSTDREAFF.

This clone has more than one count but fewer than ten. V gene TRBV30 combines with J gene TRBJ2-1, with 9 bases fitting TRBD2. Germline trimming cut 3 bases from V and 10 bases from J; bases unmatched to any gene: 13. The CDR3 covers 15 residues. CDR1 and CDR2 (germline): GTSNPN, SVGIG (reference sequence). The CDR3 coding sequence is TGTGCCTGGAGGGGGGGAACTAGCGGGTTCCGAGAGCAGTTCTTC. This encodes CAWRGGTSGFREQFF.

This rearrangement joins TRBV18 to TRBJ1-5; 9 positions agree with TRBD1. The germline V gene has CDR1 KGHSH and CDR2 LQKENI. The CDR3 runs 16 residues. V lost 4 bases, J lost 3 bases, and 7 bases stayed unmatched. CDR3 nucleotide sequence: TGTGCCAGCTCACTAGTTGGACAGGGGCCCAATCAGCCCCAGCATTTT. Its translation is CASSLVGQGPNQPQHF.

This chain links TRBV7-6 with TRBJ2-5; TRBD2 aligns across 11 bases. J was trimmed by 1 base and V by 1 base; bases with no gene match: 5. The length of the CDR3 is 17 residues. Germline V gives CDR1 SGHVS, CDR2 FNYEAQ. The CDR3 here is CASSLGLAGGLQETQYF. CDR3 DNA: TGTGCCAGCAGCTTAGGGCTAGCGGGAGGACTCCAAGAGACCCAGTACTTC.

DNA for the CDR3: TGTGCCAGCAGTTTTAGCCGCACTGAAGCTTTCTTT. Its protein is CASSFSRTEAFF. V usage is TRBV12-3 or TRBV12-4 and J usage is TRBJ1-1; D ambiguous. CDR3 size: 12 residues. Trimming cost V 3 bases and J 4 bases, with 6 bases left between them.

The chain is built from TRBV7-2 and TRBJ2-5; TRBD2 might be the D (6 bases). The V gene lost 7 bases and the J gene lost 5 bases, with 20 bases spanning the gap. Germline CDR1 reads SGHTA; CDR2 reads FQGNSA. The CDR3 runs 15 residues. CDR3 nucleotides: TGTGCCAGCACCTTGGGGGGAAAGAATGTGGAGACCCAGTACTTC. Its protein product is CASTLGGKNVETQYF.

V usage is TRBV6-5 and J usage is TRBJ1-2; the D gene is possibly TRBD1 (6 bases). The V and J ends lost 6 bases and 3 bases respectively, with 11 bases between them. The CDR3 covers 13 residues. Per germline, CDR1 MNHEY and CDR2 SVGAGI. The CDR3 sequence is CASSPHRDYGYTF. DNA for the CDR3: TGTGCCAGCAGCCCCCACAGGGACTATGGCTACACCTTC.

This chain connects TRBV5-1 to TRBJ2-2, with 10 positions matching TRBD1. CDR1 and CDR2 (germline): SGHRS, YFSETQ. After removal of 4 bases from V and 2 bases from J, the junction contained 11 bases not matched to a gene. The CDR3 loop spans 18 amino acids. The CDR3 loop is CASSPLPRDRGNTGELFF. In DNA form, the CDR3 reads TGCGCCAGCAGCCCACTCCCCCGGGACAGGGGTAACACCGGGGAGCTGTTTTTT.

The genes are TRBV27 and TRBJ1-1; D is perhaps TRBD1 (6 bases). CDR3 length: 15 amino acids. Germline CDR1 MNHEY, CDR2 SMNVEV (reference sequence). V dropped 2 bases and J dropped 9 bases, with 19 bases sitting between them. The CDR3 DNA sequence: TGTGCCAGCAGTTTAAGTCCAGGGGCTACAACTAAAGCTTTCTTT. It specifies CASSLSPGATTKAFF.

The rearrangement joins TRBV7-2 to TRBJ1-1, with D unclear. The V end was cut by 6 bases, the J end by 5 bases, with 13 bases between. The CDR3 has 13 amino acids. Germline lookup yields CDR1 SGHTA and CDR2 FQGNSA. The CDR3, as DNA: TGTGCCAGCAGATGGGCACCGGGGACTGAAGCTTTCTTT. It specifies CASRWAPGTEAFF. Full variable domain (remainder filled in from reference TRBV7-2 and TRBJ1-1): GAGVSQSPSNKVTEKGKDVELRCDPISGHTALYWYRQSLGQGLEFLIYFQGNSAPDKSGLPSDRFSAERTGGSVSTLTIQRTQQEDSAVYLCASRWAPGTEAFFGQGTRLTVV.

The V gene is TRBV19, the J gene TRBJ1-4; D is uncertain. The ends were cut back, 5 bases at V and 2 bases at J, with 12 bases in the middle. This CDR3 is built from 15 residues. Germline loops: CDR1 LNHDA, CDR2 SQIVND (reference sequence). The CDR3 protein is CASSLQAITNEKLFF. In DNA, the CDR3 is TGTGCCAGTAGTCTCCAAGCTATTACTAATGAAAAACTGTTTTTT.

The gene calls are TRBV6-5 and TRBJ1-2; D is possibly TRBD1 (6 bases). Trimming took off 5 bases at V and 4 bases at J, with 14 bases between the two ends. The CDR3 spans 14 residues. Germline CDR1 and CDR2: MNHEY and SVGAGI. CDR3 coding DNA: TGTGCCAGCAGTATAGGGGGTCCCGCCTATGGCTACACCTTC. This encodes CASSIGGPAYGYTF.

The CDR3 here is CASSYRDRGLYEQYF. The DNA for the CDR3 is TGTGCCAGCAGTTACCGGGACAGGGGGCTGTACGAGCAGTACTTC. This rearrangement joins TRBV6-5 to TRBJ2-7, with TRBD1 identical over 12 bases. CDR1 is MNHEY and CDR2 is SVGAGI in the germline V gene. This CDR3 spans 15 amino acids. Germline trimming cut 2 bases from V and 4 bases from J; bases unmatched to any gene: 3.

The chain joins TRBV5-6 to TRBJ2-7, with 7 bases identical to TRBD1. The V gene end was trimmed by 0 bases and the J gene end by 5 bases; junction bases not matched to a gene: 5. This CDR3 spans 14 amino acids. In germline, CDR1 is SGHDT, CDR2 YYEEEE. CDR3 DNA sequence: TGTGCCAGCAGCTTGGCCGGACAGGTCCACGAGCAGTACTTC. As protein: CASSLAGQVHEQYF.

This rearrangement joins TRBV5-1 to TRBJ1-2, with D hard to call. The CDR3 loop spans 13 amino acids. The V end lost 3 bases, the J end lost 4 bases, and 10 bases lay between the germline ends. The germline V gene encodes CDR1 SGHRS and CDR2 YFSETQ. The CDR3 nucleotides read TGCGCCAGCAGCTACCCCGAGGGCTATGGCTACACCTTC. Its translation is CASSYPEGYGYTF.

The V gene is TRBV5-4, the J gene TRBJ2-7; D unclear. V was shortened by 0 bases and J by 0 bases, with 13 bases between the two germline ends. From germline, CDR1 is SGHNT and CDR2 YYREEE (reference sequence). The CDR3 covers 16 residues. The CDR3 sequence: CASSLARRLSSYEQYF. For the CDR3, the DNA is TGTGCCAGCAGCTTGGCCCGGCGGTTAAGCTCCTACGAGCAGTACTTC. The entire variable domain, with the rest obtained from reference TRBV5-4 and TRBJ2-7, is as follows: ETGVTQSPTHLIKTRGQQVTLRCSSQSGHNTVSWYQQALGQGPQFIFQYYREEENGRGNFPPRFSGLQFPNYSSELNVNALELDDSALYLCASSLARRLSSYEQYFGPGTRLTVT.

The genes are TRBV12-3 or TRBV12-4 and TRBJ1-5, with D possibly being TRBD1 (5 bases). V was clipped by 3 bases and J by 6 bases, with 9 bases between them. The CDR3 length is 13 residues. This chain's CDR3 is CASSFSGSQPQHF. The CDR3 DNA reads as TGTGCCAGCAGTTTCTCAGGGTCTCAGCCCCAGCATTTT.

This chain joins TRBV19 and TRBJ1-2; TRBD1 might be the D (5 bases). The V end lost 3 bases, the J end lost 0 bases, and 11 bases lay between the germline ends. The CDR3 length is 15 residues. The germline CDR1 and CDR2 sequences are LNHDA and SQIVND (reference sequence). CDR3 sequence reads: CASSMETAANYGYTF. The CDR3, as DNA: TGTGCCAGTAGTATGGAGACAGCCGCTAACTATGGCTACACCTTC. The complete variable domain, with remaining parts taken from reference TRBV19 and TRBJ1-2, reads DGGITQSPKYLFRKEGQNVTLSCEQNLNHDAMYWYRQDPGQGLRLIYYSQIVNDFQKGDIAEGYSVSREKKESFPLTVTSAQKNPTAFYLCASSMETAANYGYTFGSGTRLTVV.

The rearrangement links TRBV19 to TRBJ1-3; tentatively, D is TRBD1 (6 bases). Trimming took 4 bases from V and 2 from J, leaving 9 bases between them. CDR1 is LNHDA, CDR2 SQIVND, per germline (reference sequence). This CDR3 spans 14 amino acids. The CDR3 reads CASSTTGPGNTIYF. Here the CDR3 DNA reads TGTGCCAGTAGTACAACAGGGCCTGGAAACACCATATATTTT. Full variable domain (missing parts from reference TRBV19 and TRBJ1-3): DGGITQSPKYLFRKEGQNVTLSCEQNLNHDAMYWYRQDPGQGLRLIYYSQIVNDFQKGDIAEGYSVSREKKESFPLTVTSAQKNPTAFYLCASSTTGPGNTIYFGEGSWLTVV.

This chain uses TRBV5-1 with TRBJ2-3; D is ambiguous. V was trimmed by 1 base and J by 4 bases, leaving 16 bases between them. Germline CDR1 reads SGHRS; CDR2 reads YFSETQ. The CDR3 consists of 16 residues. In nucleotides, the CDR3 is TGCGCCAGCAGCTTGAACATCCCCATTAACGCAGATACGCAGTATTTT. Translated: CASSLNIPINADTQYF.

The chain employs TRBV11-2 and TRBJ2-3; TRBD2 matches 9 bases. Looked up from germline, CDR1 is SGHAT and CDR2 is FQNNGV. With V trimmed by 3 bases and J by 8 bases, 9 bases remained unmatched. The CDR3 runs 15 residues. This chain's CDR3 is CASSLSGGGAGTQYF. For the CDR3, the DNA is TGTGCCAGCAGCTTGTCTGGCGGGGGGGCTGGTACGCAGTATTTT.

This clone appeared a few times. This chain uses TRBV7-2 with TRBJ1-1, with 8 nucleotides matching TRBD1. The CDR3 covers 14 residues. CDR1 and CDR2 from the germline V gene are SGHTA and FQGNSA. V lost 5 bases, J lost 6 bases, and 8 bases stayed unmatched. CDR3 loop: CASSGGQGTAEAFF. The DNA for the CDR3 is TGTGCCAGCAGCGGAGGACAGGGAACAGCTGAAGCTTTCTTT.

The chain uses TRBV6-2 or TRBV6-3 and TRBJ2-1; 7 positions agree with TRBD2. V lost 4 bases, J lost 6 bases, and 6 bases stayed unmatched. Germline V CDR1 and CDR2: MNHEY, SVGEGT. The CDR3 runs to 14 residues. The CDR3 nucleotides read TGTGCCAGCAGTTTATTAGCGGGTCGCAATGAGCAGTTCTTC. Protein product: CASSLLAGRNEQFF.

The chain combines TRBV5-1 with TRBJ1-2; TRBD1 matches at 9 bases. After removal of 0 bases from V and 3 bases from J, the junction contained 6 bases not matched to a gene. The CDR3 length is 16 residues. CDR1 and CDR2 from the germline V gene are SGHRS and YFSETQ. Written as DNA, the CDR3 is TGCGCCAGCAGCTTGGCGGGACAGGGTAGTTACTATGGCTACACCTTC. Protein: CASSLAGQGSYYGYTF. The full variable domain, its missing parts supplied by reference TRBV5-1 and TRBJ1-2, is KAGVTQTPRYLIKTRGQQVTLSCSPISGHRSVSWYQQTPGQGLQFLFEYFSETQRNKGNFPGRFSGRQFSNSRSEMNVSTLELGDSALYLCASSLAGQGSYYGYTFGSGTRLTVV.